The next 28 T cell receptor beta chains were all read from a single sample in a study of cytomegalovirus exposure and HLA in healthy donors. 13 Jbeta primers and 60 Vbeta primers were used for the PCR. Measured with immunoSEQ multiplex PCR; TCRdb has only the in-frame clones, and not every one. The sample lists around 150,000 clones, almost 85% occurring once. Sequencing was carried out using PBMCs. These receptors were collected from a man between 25 and 39 years old in good health and CMV-seropositive.

J is TRBJ2-7 and V is TRBV20-1; D might be TRBD2 (5 bases). Germline CDR1 reads DFQATT; CDR2 reads SNEGSKA (reference sequence). CDR3 length equals 11 residues. V lost 6 bases and J lost 4, with 10 bases in between. The CDR3 region is CSAADFYEQYF. DNA of the CDR3: TGCAGTGCCGCGGACTTTTACGAGCAGTACTTC.

V and J are TRBV4-1 and TRBJ1-3; tentative D call: TRBD1 (5 bases). The CDR3 contains 16 residues. Trimming cost V 0 bases and J 2 bases, with 11 bases left between them. Germline V CDR1 and CDR2: MGHRA, YSYEKL. The CDR3 loop reads CASSQDLPGAGNTIYF. The CDR3 DNA sequence: TGCGCCAGCAGCCAAGATTTGCCGGGGGCTGGAAACACCATATATTTT.

This sequence joins TRBV5-1 and TRBJ2-3; D ambiguous. Trimming cost V 4 bases and J 3 bases, with 12 bases left between them. The CDR3 runs to 14 residues. CDR1 and CDR2 from the germline V gene are SGHRS and YFSETQ. The CDR3 sequence is CASSARVGTDTQYF. The CDR3 DNA reads TGCGCCAGCAGCGCCCGAGTCGGGACAGATACGCAGTATTTT. The complete variable domain, with remaining parts taken from reference TRBV5-1 and TRBJ2-3, reads KAGVTQTPRYLIKTRGQQVTLSCSPISGHRSVSWYQQTPGQGLQFLFEYFSETQRNKGNFPGRFSGRQFSNSRSEMNVSTLELGDSALYLCASSARVGTDTQYFGPGTRLTVL.

This clone has more than one count but fewer than ten. The J gene is TRBJ2-1, the V gene TRBV10-2; D is unresolved. Trimming stripped 3 bases from V and 7 bases from J, with 4 bases between. The CDR3 length is 11 residues. Germline-derived CDR1 and CDR2 are WSHSY and SAAADI. The DNA of the CDR3 is TGCGCCAGCAGTGATTATAATGAGCAGTTCTTC. Amino acids: CASSDYNEQFF.

This clone came up a few times. The V gene is TRBV19, the J gene TRBJ1-4; 10 positions agree with TRBD1. Germline CDR1 LNHDA, CDR2 SQIVND (reference sequence). CDR3 length equals 14 residues. V dropped 7 bases and J dropped 7; count of bases not matched to a gene: 6. The CDR3 DNA reads TGTGCCAGTACTGAGACAGGGGGCGTTGAAAAACTGTTTTTT. It is translated as CASTETGGVEKLFF.

The chain couples TRBV7-2 to TRBJ2-7, with 8 bases identical to TRBD1. CDR1 is SGHTA, CDR2 FQGNSA, per germline. This CDR3 has 14 residues. V was clipped by 3 bases and J by 5 bases; unmatched bases: 6. This CDR3 is CASSLDRARHEQYF. CDR3 DNA: TGTGCCAGCAGCTTGGACAGGGCGAGGCACGAGCAGTACTTC.

This clone appeared a single time. This chain uses TRBV28 with TRBJ2-3, with 7 bases aligning to TRBD2. The CDR3 runs 15 residues. From germline, CDR1 is MDHEN and CDR2 SYDVKM. V dropped 8 bases and J dropped 6; count of bases not matched to a gene: 14. CDR3 in DNA: TGTGCCAGCTGGCGGGGGAAGGGATCTAGTGATACGCAGTATTTT. This encodes CASWRGKGSSDTQYF.

The chain uses TRBV5-4 and TRBJ2-7; maybe TRBD1 (6 bases). Germline lookup yields CDR1 SGHNT and CDR2 YYREEE (reference sequence). This CDR3 has 14 residues. Trimming removed 4 bases from V and 0 bases from J, with 11 bases in between. The CDR3, as DNA: TGTGCCAGCAGCGGCCAAGGGGGCTCCTACGAGCAGTACTTC. Translating gives CASSGQGGSYEQYF.

This sequence joins TRBV14 and TRBJ2-5, with a weak D call TRBD2 (6 bases). CDR1 and CDR2 from the germline V gene are SGHDN and FVKESK. This CDR3 spans 14 amino acids. Trimming pared 1 base from V and 7 bases from J, leaving 13 bases between. Here the CDR3 DNA reads TGTGCCAGCAGCCAAGTTAACTTGGGAGGGACCCAGTACTTC. Protein product: CASSQVNLGGTQYF. Full variable domain (remainder filled in from reference TRBV14 and TRBJ2-5): EAGVTQFPSHSVIEKGQTVTLRCDPISGHDNLYWYRRVMGKEIKFLLHFVKESKQDESGMPNNRFLAERTGGTYSTLKVQPAELEDSGVYFCASSQVNLGGTQYFGPGTRLLVL.

This chain links TRBV18 with TRBJ1-2, with 9 bases identical to TRBD1. Losses at the gene ends were 3 bases for V and 4 bases for J; bases not matched to a gene: 6. Per germline, CDR1 KGHSH and CDR2 LQKENI. There are 15 residues in the CDR3. CDR3 region: CASSPVVGQGYGYTF. The CDR3 DNA reads as TGTGCCAGCTCACCCGTCGTGGGACAGGGCTATGGCTACACCTTC. The full variable domain, with the rest looked up from reference TRBV18 and TRBJ1-2, is NAGVMQNPRHLVRRRGQEARLRCSPMKGHSHVYWYRQLPEEGLKFMVYLQKENIIDESGMPKERFSAEFPKEGPSILRIQQVVRGDSAAYFCASSPVVGQGYGYTFGSGTRLTVV.

The chain employs TRBV6-6 and TRBJ1-1; the D is unclear. The germline V and J ends were trimmed by 0 bases and 4 bases, with 6 bases remaining between them. Germline V gene sequence: CDR1 MNHNY, CDR2 SVGAGI (reference sequence). This CDR3 is 13 amino acids long. CDR3 sequence: CASSYSPGTEAFF. The CDR3 coding sequence is TGTGCCAGCAGTTACTCGCCGGGCACTGAAGCTTTCTTT.

V gene TRBV10-3 combines with J gene TRBJ2-7, with 9 positions matching TRBD2. Germline CDR1 ENHRY, CDR2 SYGVKD. This CDR3 has 15 amino acids. V shed 6 bases, J shed 0 bases, and the junction held 6 bases outside the gene matches. The CDR3 protein is CAIRTGTSISYEQYF. CDR3 nucleotides: TGTGCCATCAGGACTGGGACTAGCATCTCCTACGAGCAGTACTTC.

The gene calls are TRBV5-4 and TRBJ1-6, with D possibly matching TRBD1 (6 bases). Per germline, CDR1 SGHNT and CDR2 YYREEE (reference sequence). With 4 bases removed from V and 8 bases from J, the gap between germline ends came to 13 bases. The CDR3 is made up of 14 amino acids. The CDR3 nucleotides read TGTGCCAGCAGCCGCAGGGACACTTATTCACCCCTCCACTTT. It is translated as CASSRRDTYSPLHF. The whole variable domain, filled in from reference TRBV5-4 and TRBJ1-6, reads ETGVTQSPTHLIKTRGQQVTLRCSSQSGHNTVSWYQQALGQGPQFIFQYYREEENGRGNFPPRFSGLQFPNYSSELNVNALELDDSALYLCASSRRDTYSPLHFGNGTRLTVT.

The chain links TRBV19 to TRBJ2-3, with 8 bases lining up with TRBD2. The CDR3 is 14 amino acids. Germline V gene lookup returns CDR1 LNHDA and CDR2 SQIVND (reference sequence). V was pared by 2 bases and J by 6 bases, with 4 bases of the junction left unmatched. CDR3 nucleotide sequence: TGTGCCAGTAGTATAAGGCTAGCGGGCGATACGCAGTATTTT. Protein: CASSIRLAGDTQYF.

V and J are TRBV11-2 and TRBJ2-5, with 14 bases aligning to TRBD2. V shed 1 base and J 8 bases; nucleotides not matched to a gene: 6. Germline V CDR1 and CDR2: SGHAT, FQNNGV. The CDR3 runs to 16 residues. CDR3 region: CASSLGTSGRHSTQYF. The CDR3, as DNA: TGTGCCAGCAGCTTAGGGACTAGCGGGAGGCATTCCACCCAGTACTTC.

This rearrangement joins TRBV6-4 to TRBJ2-7, with TRBD1 matching over 7 bases. The germline CDR1 and CDR2 sequences are MRHNA and SNTAGT. The CDR3 is made up of 14 amino acids. Unmatched junction bases numbered 12, after V lost 10 bases and J lost 3 bases. CDR3 sequence: CANKPRGPNYEQYF. CDR3 DNA: TGTGCCAACAAACCAAGGGGGCCCAACTACGAGCAGTACTTC.

This clone was recorded a few times. One end of the junction is discordant with germline, which a read error may explain. The chain has TRBV18 and TRBJ1-1, with D possibly matching TRBD1 (6 bases). Germline values: CDR1 KGHSH, CDR2 LQKENI. CDR3 length: 18 amino acids. The CDR3 nucleotides are TGTGCCAGCTCGCCACTTCAAGGGGGTTCCTCGGGGAACACTGAAGCTTTCTTT. Protein sequence: CASSPLQGGSSGNTEAFF.

This clone appeared a few times. The chain links TRBV9 to TRBJ2-2, with D unresolved. This CDR3 comprises 15 residues. Looked up from germline, CDR1 is SGDLS and CDR2 is YYNGEE. Trimming left V 3 bases short and J 1 base short, with 10 bases between. CDR3 residues: CASSAYGGNTGELFF. The CDR3 coding sequence is TGTGCCAGCAGCGCCTATGGCGGGAACACCGGGGAGCTGTTTTTT.

The chain couples TRBV6-1 to TRBJ2-7; 8 positions agree with TRBD1. The germline CDR1 and CDR2 sequences are MNHNS and SASEGT. The length of the CDR3 is 14 residues. The trim removed 7 bases at V and 1 base at J, leaving 6 bases unmatched. The CDR3 spells CASKPDRGSYEQYF. The CDR3, as DNA: TGTGCCAGCAAACCCGACAGGGGATCCTACGAGCAGTACTTC.

This chain joins TRBV14 and TRBJ2-1, with 7 bases aligning to TRBD2. CDR3 length: 15 amino acids. V lost 3 bases and J lost 3; bases outside the gene matches: 5. Germline V gene sequence: CDR1 SGHDN, CDR2 FVKESK. The CDR3, as DNA: TGTGCCAGCAGCCATCCTAGCGGTATCTACAATGAGCAGTTCTTC. This gives the protein CASSHPSGIYNEQFF.

The gene calls are TRBV7-9 and TRBJ2-5, with a tentative D call TRBD2 (6 bases). TRBJ2-7 matches the DNA end more closely, so the J call is doubtful. The CDR3 length is 13 residues. Germline V gives CDR1 SEHNR, CDR2 FQNEAQ (reference sequence). CDR3 sequence (DNA): TGTGCCAGCAGCTCGAGGGACTTTTACGAGCAGTACTTC. Translating it yields CASSSRDFYEQYF.

V gene TRBV12-5 combines with J gene TRBJ2-2; 11 bases are shared with TRBD2. In germline, CDR1 is LGHNT, CDR2 FRNRAP. The CDR3 covers 22 residues. The V and J ends lost 1 base and 3 bases, in that order; junction bases with no gene match: 19. The CDR3 DNA sequence: TGTGCTAGTGGTTTGGCGCCGGGACTAGCGGTCCTGGGGAGATCGGACACCGGGGAGCTGTTTTTT. It is translated as CASGLAPGLAVLGRSDTGELFF. The full variable domain, completed using reference TRBV12-5 and TRBJ2-2, is DARVTQTPRHKVTEMGQEVTMRCQPILGHNTVFWYRQTMMQGLELLAYFRNRAPLDDSGMPKDRFSAEMPDATLATLKIQPSEPRDSAVYFCASGLAPGLAVLGRSDTGELFFGEGSRLTVL.

The rearrangement joins TRBV7-8 to TRBJ1-5; D is unclear. Germline CDR1 reads SGHVS; CDR2 reads FQNEAQ. The V end was cut by 1 base, the J end by 3 bases, with 7 bases between. The length of the CDR3 is 14 residues. The CDR3 sequence is CASSLELTNQPQHF. DNA of the CDR3: TGTGCCAGCAGCTTAGAACTCACCAATCAGCCCCAGCATTTT.

The chain couples TRBV28 to TRBJ1-2, with D possibly matching TRBD1 (5 bases). The germline gives CDR1 MDHEN, CDR2 SYDVKM. V was pared by 1 base and J by 2 bases, with 11 bases between. This CDR3 spans 15 amino acids. The CDR3 protein is CASSLSQGINYGYTF. The CDR3 region has the DNA TGTGCCAGCAGTTTATCGCAGGGTATCAACTATGGCTACACCTTC.

As DNA, the CDR3 is TGTGCCAGCAGCGTAGTGCTGGGGCGAGGGACAGGGAATTCAGATACGCAGTATTTT. Translated, it gives CASSVVLGRGTGNSDTQYF. The rearrangement uses TRBV9 and TRBJ2-3, with 9 bases aligning to TRBD1. This CDR3 region has 19 residues. Germline V gives CDR1 SGDLS, CDR2 YYNGEE. V lost 0 bases to trimming and J lost 4 bases; unmatched junction nucleotides: 15.

This clone appeared a single time. The V and J genes are TRBV11-3 and TRBJ2-3; TRBD2 matches at 9 bases. This CDR3 is built from 19 residues. J lost 4 bases, V lost 5 bases, and 19 bases had no gene match. CDR1 is SGHNT, CDR2 YENEEA, per germline. The DNA of the CDR3 is TGTGCCAGCAGCCGTTCCAGGGCTAGCGGGGAGAGGAGCGCAGATACGCAGTATTTT. The encoded protein is CASSRSRASGERSADTQYF.

Written as DNA, the CDR3 is TGTGCCAGCAGTCGGGACAGGGACTTCTACAATGAGCAGTTCTTC. Translation: CASSRDRDFYNEQFF. The rearrangement uses TRBV6-5 and TRBJ2-1, with TRBD1 matching over 9 bases. This CDR3 is built from 15 residues. J lost 3 bases, V lost 5 bases, and 5 bases had no gene match. The germline gives CDR1 MNHEY, CDR2 SVGAGI.

This rearrangement joins TRBV9 to TRBJ2-1; TRBD2 agrees at 7 bases. In germline, CDR1 is SGDLS, CDR2 YYNGEE. The trim removed 7 bases at V and 1 base at J, leaving 5 bases unmatched. The CDR3 totals 14 residues. For the CDR3, the DNA is TGTGCCAGCGCACCCGGGAGGTCCTACAATGAGCAGTTCTTC. Translated, it gives CASAPGRSYNEQFF.